This T cell receptor beta chain appears in the sequencing data of a study of human T cells and chemical hapten exposure. At the level of the study: Donors were sensitized with 2% DPC on the upper inner arm. Findings of the study overall: Controls had significantly fewer large CDR3 similarity clusters than were formed by expanded TCRs.

A note on this clonotype: What it binds is unknown.

V was cut by 1 base and J by 3 bases, with 16 bases left in between. CDR1 and CDR2 (germline): SGHRS, YFSETQ. The CDR3 covers 16 residues. Library construction involved attaching unique molecular identifiers to individual cDNA molecules, which allowed quantitative, reproducible TCR counting. TCRdb re-analysed the RACE reads in MiXCR, keeping a single row per CDR3 protein. The sample lists about 120,000 distinct CDR3 sequences, 11% occurring once. Regarding time point: patch test 3, about 24 weeks after DPC sensitization. Described treatment: therapeutic diphenylcyclopropenone sensitization with weekly scalp DPC.

V gene TRBV5-1 combines with J gene TRBJ2-5; D might be TRBD1 or TRBD2, each matching 7 bases. The TCR comes from a woman in her forties or fifties with alopecia areata. Some clones in this sample may be carry-over from other donors' samples. The sample here was whole blood, taken in connection with sensitization to the hapten diphenylcyclopropenone (DPC). CDR3 protein: CASSLQPTGREETQYF. The CDR3 bases are TGCGCCAGCAGCTTGCAACCGACAGGGAGGGAAGAGACCCAGTACTTC.